The clone carrying this T cell receptor (beta chain) was picked up many times. The sample originates from a study of early T cells in non-severe SARS-CoV-2 infection. TCRdb re-called the 5' RACE reads with MiXCR, one entry per CDR3 protein. The top ten clones hold around 1.2% of a sample with 74,000 or so distinct CDR3 sequences, 9.5% to 15% of them seen once. This CDR3 comprises 15 residues. Trimming removed 6 bases from V and 5 bases from J; junction bases left unmatched: 10. Germline CDR1 and CDR2: SEHNR and FQNEAQ (reference sequence). What was sequenced was whole blood. This chain connects TRBV7-9 to TRBJ2-1, with 7 bases identical to TRBD2. The source is an adult who was a healthcare worker with PCR-confirmed SARS-CoV-2 infection or an uninfected control (not recorded which). The CDR3 bases are TGTGCCAGCAGTGGACGGGACTATGGCAACAATGAGCAGTTCTTC. Protein sequence: CASSGRDYGNNEQFF.